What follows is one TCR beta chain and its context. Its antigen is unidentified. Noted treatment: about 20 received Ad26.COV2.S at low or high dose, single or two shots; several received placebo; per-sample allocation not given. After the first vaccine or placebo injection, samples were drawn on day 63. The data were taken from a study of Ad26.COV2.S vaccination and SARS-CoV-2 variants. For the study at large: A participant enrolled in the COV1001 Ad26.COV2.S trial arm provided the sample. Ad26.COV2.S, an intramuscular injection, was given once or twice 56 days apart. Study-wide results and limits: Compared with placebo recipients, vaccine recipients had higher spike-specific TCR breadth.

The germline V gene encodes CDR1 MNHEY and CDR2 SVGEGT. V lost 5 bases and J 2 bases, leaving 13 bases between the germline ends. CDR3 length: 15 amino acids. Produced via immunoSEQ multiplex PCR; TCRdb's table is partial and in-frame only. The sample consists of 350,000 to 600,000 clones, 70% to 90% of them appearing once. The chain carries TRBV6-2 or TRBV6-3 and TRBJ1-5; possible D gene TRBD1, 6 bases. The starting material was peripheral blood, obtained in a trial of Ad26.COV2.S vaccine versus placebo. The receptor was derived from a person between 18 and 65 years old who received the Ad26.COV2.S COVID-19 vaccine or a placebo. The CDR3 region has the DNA TGTGCCAGCAGTCCCATGAGACAGGGCAATCAGCCCCAGCATTTT. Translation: CASSPMRQGNQPQHF.